One sample yielded the 9 T cell receptor beta chains listed below, sequenced in a study of OX40 agonist ivuxolimab in advanced cancers. Clones were sequenced by immunoSEQ multiplex PCR, and TCRdb holds only the in-frame ones, with some missing. The sample lists around 75,000 clones, around 90% occurring once. This sample comprised CD4+ or CD8+ T cells sorted from blood, obtained in a trial of the OX40 agonist ivuxolimab. The receptors come from an adult with an advanced solid tumor such as melanoma, head and neck, liver or kidney cancer.

The rearrangement uses TRBV5-8 and TRBJ2-5; TRBD1 matches at 10 bases. CDR3 length equals 15 residues. CDR1 and CDR2 (germline): SGHTS, YDEGEE. V dropped 2 bases and J dropped 5; count of bases not matched to a gene: 6. The CDR3 region has the DNA TGTGCCAGCAGCTTCGGGACAGGGGATGGGGAGACCCAGTACTTC. Residues: CASSFGTGDGETQYF.

V usage is TRBV10-1 and J usage is TRBJ1-1; a possible D gene is TRBD1 (5 bases). Germline V gene sequence: CDR1 WNHNN, CDR2 SYGVQD (reference sequence). This CDR3 has 16 amino acids. Trimming removed 0 bases from V and 1 base from J, with 12 bases in between. This CDR3 reads CASSESNWGRNTEAFF. The CDR3, as DNA: TGCGCCAGCAGTGAGTCGAACTGGGGACGGAACACTGAAGCTTTCTTT.

This clone was seen more than once but under ten times. V gene TRBV5-1 combines with J gene TRBJ1-5, with 9 bases aligning to TRBD1. CDR1 and CDR2 from the germline V gene are SGHRS and YFSETQ. The CDR3 extends over 15 amino acids. With V trimmed by 4 bases and J by 1 base, 3 bases remained unmatched. The DNA of the CDR3 is TGCGCCAGCAGCACGGGACAGGGAAGCAATCAGCCCCAGCATTTT. Translation gives CASSTGQGSNQPQHF.

This chain links TRBV5-5 with TRBJ1-1, with D unresolved. Germline lookup yields CDR1 SGHKS and CDR2 YYEKEE (reference sequence). The ends were cut back, 6 bases at V and 7 bases at J, with 16 bases in the middle. This CDR3 contains 13 residues. The CDR3 loop is CASIPLGRFEAFF. In DNA form, the CDR3 reads TGTGCCAGCATCCCGTTGGGCAGGTTTGAAGCTTTCTTT.

This clone appeared a few times. The genes are TRBV18 and TRBJ2-3, with D unresolved. V was shortened by 1 base and J by 2 bases, with 7 bases between the two germline ends. This CDR3 is 14 amino acids long. Germline CDR1 reads KGHSH; CDR2 reads LQKENI. The CDR3 loop is CASSPLLTTDTQYF. As DNA, the CDR3 is TGTGCCAGCTCACCACTGCTGACCACAGATACGCAGTATTTT.

This chain connects TRBV25-1 to TRBJ2-7; 9 positions match TRBD1. The length of the CDR3 is 15 residues. CDR1 and CDR2 (germline): MGHDK, SYGVNS. V trimming: 1 base; J trimming: 4 bases; junction bases outside the gene matches: 5. CDR3 amino acids: CASSESGTGNYEQYF. CDR3 DNA sequence: TGTGCCAGCAGTGAATCCGGGACAGGGAATTACGAGCAGTACTTC.

The sample holds one count of this clone. V and J are TRBV9 and TRBJ1-4; 9 bases are a match to TRBD1. The germline gives CDR1 SGDLS, CDR2 YYNGEE. The CDR3 length is 14 residues. Unmatched junction bases numbered 6, after V lost 4 bases and J lost 8 bases. The CDR3 spells CASSPGTGNEKLFF. Written as DNA, the CDR3 is TGTGCCAGCAGCCCAGGGACAGGGAACGAAAAACTGTTTTTT. Drawing the rest from reference TRBV9 and TRBJ1-4, the complete variable domain is DSGVTQTPKHLITATGQRVTLRCSPRSGDLSVYWYQQSLDQGLQFLIQYYNGEERAKGNILERFSAQQFPDLHSELNLSSLELGDSALYFCASSPGTGNEKLFFGSGTQLSVL.

The chain joins TRBV5-6 to TRBJ2-7, with 7 bases fitting TRBD1. The trim removed 2 bases at V and 3 bases at J, leaving 2 bases unmatched. Germline CDR1 SGHDT, CDR2 YYEEEE. The CDR3 contains 13 residues. CDR3 in DNA: TGTGCCAGCAGCTTTGCAGGGGGCTACGAGCAGTACTTC. Amino acids: CASSFAGGYEQYF.

The CDR3 here is CASTEQGARSNEQFF. The CDR3 nucleotides read TGTGCCAGCACAGAACAGGGGGCGCGTTCTAATGAGCAGTTCTTC. This sequence joins TRBV28 and TRBJ2-1, with 9 bases matching TRBD1. Germline trimming cut 7 bases from V and 7 bases from J; bases unmatched to any gene: 11. Germline assignment: CDR1 MDHEN and CDR2 SYDVKM. CDR3 length equals 15 residues.